A single sample is the source of the 24 T cell receptor beta chains below, sequenced in a study of cytomegalovirus exposure and HLA in healthy donors. Use of 60 Vbeta and 13 Jbeta primers characterized the PCR. TCRdb keeps only in-frame clones here, not all; method: immunoSEQ multiplex PCR. The repertoire holds 200,000 or so clones, with 82% as singletons. Sample: PBMCs. These receptors originate from a woman aged 50 to 60 in good health and CMV-seropositive.

V and J are TRBV30 and TRBJ2-1; a weak D match, TRBD2 (5 bases). This CDR3 has 14 residues. Germline CDR1 reads GTSNPN; CDR2 reads SVGIG (reference sequence). This chain's CDR3 is CALQAESSYNEQFF. The DNA for the CDR3 is TGTGCTTTACAAGCGGAGAGCTCCTACAATGAGCAGTTCTTC.

The CDR3 DNA sequence: TGTGCCAGTAGTGGGCAGGGGGCGGCTGGGGCCAACGTCCTGACTTTC. Translating gives CASSGQGAAGANVLTF. This rearrangement joins TRBV19 to TRBJ2-6, with 8 positions matching TRBD1. CDR1 is LNHDA and CDR2 is SQIVND in the germline V gene (reference sequence). This CDR3 spans 16 amino acids. The V segment lost 5 bases and the J segment 2 bases; nucleotides outside the gene matches: 5.

This clone has a handful of counts. The chain carries TRBV27 and TRBJ2-2; TRBD1 matches 9 bases. After removal of 7 bases from V and 3 bases from J, the junction contained 6 bases not matched to a gene. The CDR3 has 15 amino acids. Germline loops: CDR1 MNHEY, CDR2 SMNVEV (reference sequence). The CDR3 reads CASKRDREDTGELFF. CDR3 DNA: TGTGCCAGCAAACGGGACAGGGAGGACACCGGGGAGCTGTTTTTT.

This chain connects TRBV7-2 to TRBJ1-5; the D gene is possibly TRBD1 (6 bases). Between the trimmed V and J ends, which lost 0 bases and 0 bases, there was a span of 6 bases. There are 15 residues in the CDR3. Germline V gene lookup returns CDR1 SGHTA and CDR2 FQGNSA. The CDR3, as DNA: TGTGCCAGCAGCTTAGCAGGGGGTAGCAATCAGCCCCAGCATTTT. Translated: CASSLAGGSNQPQHF.

The gene calls are TRBV11-2 and TRBJ1-2; possible D gene TRBD1, 6 bases. Trimming removed 5 bases from V and 4 bases from J, with 11 bases in between. Germline values: CDR1 SGHAT, CDR2 FQNNGV. The CDR3 totals 13 residues. CDR3 residues: CASSRDTSYGYTF. The CDR3 region has the DNA TGTGCCAGCAGCAGGGACACATCCTATGGCTACACCTTC.

The sample holds a few counts of this clone. This sequence joins TRBV5-6 and TRBJ1-3; D perhaps matches TRBD1 (6 bases). The CDR3 loop spans 16 amino acids. Per the germline V gene, CDR1 is SGHDT and CDR2 is YYEEEE. The V and J ends lost 4 bases and 5 bases respectively, with 19 bases between them. The CDR3 DNA follows: TGTGCCAGCAGCCAGATCGGACAGTCCTTAAGAAACACCATATATTTT. It codes for CASSQIGQSLRNTIYF.

This clone was detected only once. The gene calls are TRBV5-8 and TRBJ1-3; D unresolved. CDR3 length equals 14 residues. Germline loops: CDR1 SGHTS, CDR2 YDEGEE. V was cut by 1 base and J by 3 bases, with 8 bases left in between. The CDR3 DNA reads as TGTGCCAGCAGCTTGCGGGGAGGTGGAAACACCATATATTTT. Residues: CASSLRGGGNTIYF.

Points on this clone: Sequence at one end of the junction differs from germline and may be a read error. The genes are TRBV7-9 and TRBJ2-7, with 10 bases matching TRBD2. The CDR3 spans 18 residues. In germline, CDR1 is SEHNR, CDR2 FQNEAQ (reference sequence). CDR3 amino acids: CSSSLGPAGGPKPYEQYF. The CDR3 DNA reads TGTTCCAGCAGCTTAGGACCAGCGGGAGGGCCGAAGCCCTACGAGCAGTACTTC.

The chain carries TRBV5-1 and TRBJ1-3, with 8 bases that match TRBD1. Looked up from germline, CDR1 is SGHRS and CDR2 is YFSETQ. With V trimmed by 1 base and J by 0 bases, 6 bases remained unmatched. The CDR3 runs 17 residues. The CDR3 is CASSLMTGDNSGNTIYF. CDR3 nucleotides: TGCGCCAGCAGCTTGATGACAGGGGACAACTCTGGAAACACCATATATTTT.

V is TRBV7-9 and J is TRBJ2-1, with 7 bases aligning to TRBD2. Germline V gene lookup returns CDR1 SEHNR and CDR2 FQNEAQ (reference sequence). The CDR3 length is 15 residues. The junction had 11 bases not matched to a gene; V was cut back by 4 bases and J by 8 bases. The CDR3 sequence: CASSSTQTSDDEQFF. As DNA, the CDR3 is TGTGCCAGCAGCTCGACCCAAACTAGCGATGATGAGCAGTTCTTC.

The genes are TRBV7-2 and TRBJ1-4; D unresolved. Trimming removed 1 base at V and 6 bases at J, with 6 bases between. Germline values: CDR1 SGHTA, CDR2 FQGNSA. This CDR3 region has 13 residues. The CDR3 sequence: CASSLDADEKLFF. Here the CDR3 DNA reads TGTGCCAGCAGCTTAGATGCGGATGAAAAACTGTTTTTT.

This chain connects TRBV7-8 to TRBJ2-2; 14 positions agree with TRBD2. Unmatched junction bases numbered 5, after V lost 10 bases and J lost 7 bases. The V gene's germline CDR1 is SGHVS and CDR2 FQNEAQ. This CDR3 contains 14 residues. For the CDR3, the DNA is TGTGCCACCCGGACTAGCGGGGGGCTCGGGGAGCTGTTTTTT. Its protein is CATRTSGGLGELFF.

For this clone: Compared with germline, one end of the junction differs, possibly owing to a read error. The rearrangement uses TRBV7-9 and TRBJ1-1; TRBD1 agrees at 8 bases. The length of the CDR3 is 13 residues. The germline gives CDR1 SEHNR, CDR2 FQNEAQ (reference sequence). CDR3 nucleotide sequence: TGTTCCAGCAGCCGTCAGGGGGCAACTGAAGCTTTCTTT. This sequence encodes CSSSRQGATEAFF.

V is TRBV10-3 and J is TRBJ2-5; 7 nucleotides agree with TRBD1. V was pared by 4 bases and J by 2 bases, with 7 bases of the junction left unmatched. The germline CDR1 and CDR2 sequences are ENHRY and SYGVKD. This CDR3 contains 15 residues. As DNA, the CDR3 is TGTGCCATCAGTGCGCACCCGGGACAGCAAGAGACCCAGTACTTC. This sequence encodes CAISAHPGQQETQYF.

This clone was picked up a small number of times. The V and J genes are TRBV28 and TRBJ2-5; no definite D call. CDR3 length: 13 amino acids. The germline V and J ends were trimmed by 3 bases and 0 bases, with 5 bases remaining between them. The germline CDR1 and CDR2 sequences are MDHEN and SYDVKM. The CDR3 DNA is TGTGCCAGCAGTTTCGGGTACCAAGAGACCCAGTACTTC. Encoded protein: CASSFGYQETQYF.

The J gene is TRBJ1-4, the V gene TRBV29-1; no reliable D call. From germline, CDR1 is SQVTM and CDR2 ANQGSEA. The CDR3 is made up of 15 amino acids. The V gene lost 4 bases and the J gene lost 0 bases, with 12 bases spanning the gap. In nucleotides, the CDR3 is TGCAGCGTTGCTTTCAGGCTTGCAACTAATGAAAAACTGTTTTTT. Encoded protein: CSVAFRLATNEKLFF.

As concerns this clone: The CDR3 end shows no conserved phenylalanine or tryptophan, and so a read error is likely. The limits of the CDR3 on the DNA are not certain, so only TCRdb's listed CDR3 is given. The gene calls are TRBV6-5 and TRBJ1-2; TRBD1, the table's D call, lacks a check against the DNA. Germline CDR1 MNHEY, CDR2 SVGAGI. The CDR3 is 11 residues long, counting both termini. CDR3 region: CASSQGTDLSV.

The chain joins TRBV7-2 to TRBJ2-7; 10 bases align to TRBD2. CDR3 length: 14 residues. Trimming cost V 2 bases and J 4 bases; bases outside gene matches: 2. Germline values: CDR1 SGHTA, CDR2 FQGNSA. CDR3 DNA sequence: TGTGCCAGCAGCTTACTAGCGGGGGAATACGAGCAGTACTTC. Translation gives CASSLLAGEYEQYF.

This chain uses TRBV15 with TRBJ1-5; 8 bases match TRBD1. The germline V gene encodes CDR1 LNHNV and CDR2 YYDKDF (reference sequence). V lost 5 bases, J lost 6 bases, and 6 bases stayed unmatched. The CDR3 has 14 residues. Here the CDR3 DNA reads TGTGCCACCAGCGGGCCAGGGGGCGGTCAGCCCCAGCATTTT. Residues: CATSGPGGGQPQHF.

The CDR3 region is CASRRDRVSNQPQHF. The CDR3 region has the DNA TGTGCCAGCAGGAGGGACAGGGTTAGCAATCAGCCCCAGCATTTT. V is TRBV28 and J is TRBJ1-5; TRBD1 matches at 9 bases. The CDR3 has 15 residues. The V gene end was trimmed by 6 bases and the J gene end by 0 bases; junction bases not matched to a gene: 3. Germline CDR1 and CDR2: MDHEN and SYDVKM. Filled out from reference TRBV28 and TRBJ1-5, the complete variable domain reads DVKVTQSSRYLVKRTGEKVFLECVQDMDHENMFWYRQDPGLGLRLIYFSYDVKMKEKGDIPEGYSVSREKKERFSLILESASTNQTSMYLCASRRDRVSNQPQHFGDGTRLSIL.

This chain connects TRBV4-1 to TRBJ2-7; 8 nucleotides match TRBD1. The V segment lost 4 bases and the J segment 2 bases; nucleotides outside the gene matches: 13. The CDR3 sequence is 17 residues long. Per germline, CDR1 MGHRA and CDR2 YSYEKL. The CDR3 loop is CASSRDSDRGVTYEQYF. DNA of the CDR3: TGCGCCAGCAGCCGAGATTCCGACAGGGGAGTCACCTACGAGCAGTACTTC.

V gene TRBV10-3 combines with J gene TRBJ1-4; TRBD1 matches at 8 bases. The CDR3 loop spans 16 amino acids. CDR1 ENHRY and CDR2 SYGVKD come from the germline V gene. The J segment lost 2 bases and the V segment lost 4 bases, leaving 6 bases of the junction unmatched. CDR3 region: CAISGGTGDTNEKLFF. CDR3 in DNA: TGTGCCATCAGTGGGGGGACAGGCGACACTAATGAAAAACTGTTTTTT.

The chain combines TRBV2 with TRBJ2-7, with TRBD1 matching 9 bases. Losses at the gene ends were 9 bases for V and 4 bases for J; bases not matched to a gene: 7. Germline CDR1 SNHLY, CDR2 FYNNEI. The CDR3 has 13 residues. The CDR3 is CASVTGGGYEQYF. CDR3 bases: TGTGCCAGTGTGACAGGGGGTGGTTACGAGCAGTACTTC.

V gene TRBV5-1 combines with J gene TRBJ2-5; the match to TRBD1 covers 8 bases. CDR1 is SGHRS, CDR2 YFSETQ, per germline. V gave up 0 bases and J gave up 3 bases; unmatched junction bases: 10. This CDR3 spans 17 amino acids. The DNA for the CDR3 is TGCGCCAGCAGCTTGGGGGCTGGACAGGGCCGGGAAGAGACCCAGTACTTC. This codes for CASSLGAGQGREETQYF. Drawing the rest from reference TRBV5-1 and TRBJ2-5, the complete variable domain is KAGVTQTPRYLIKTRGQQVTLSCSPISGHRSVSWYQQTPGQGLQFLFEYFSETQRNKGNFPGRFSGRQFSNSRSEMNVSTLELGDSALYLCASSLGAGQGREETQYFGPGTRLLVL.